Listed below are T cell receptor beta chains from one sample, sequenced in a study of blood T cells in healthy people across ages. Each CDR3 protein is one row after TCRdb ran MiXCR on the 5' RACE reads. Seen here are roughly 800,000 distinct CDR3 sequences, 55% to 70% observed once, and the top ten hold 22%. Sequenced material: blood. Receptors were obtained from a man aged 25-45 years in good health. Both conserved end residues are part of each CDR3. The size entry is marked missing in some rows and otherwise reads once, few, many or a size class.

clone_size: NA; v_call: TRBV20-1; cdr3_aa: CSATAGGSGGEQFF
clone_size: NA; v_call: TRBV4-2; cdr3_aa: CASSPWGSGGYDTGELFF
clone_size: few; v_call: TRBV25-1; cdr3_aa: CASSESNRYLMDEQFF
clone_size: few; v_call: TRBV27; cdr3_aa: CASSLDRESVLTF
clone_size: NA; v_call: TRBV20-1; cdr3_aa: CSAGLAGIYEQYF
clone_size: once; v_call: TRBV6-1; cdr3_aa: CASTDSVPQETQYF
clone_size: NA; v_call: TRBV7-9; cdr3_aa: CASSLGGGGSTYEQYF
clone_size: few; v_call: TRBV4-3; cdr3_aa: CASSPNFPRDYGYTF
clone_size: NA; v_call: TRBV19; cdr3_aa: CASSIGYNEQFF
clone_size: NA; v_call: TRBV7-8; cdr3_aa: CASSQVTGGDEKLFF
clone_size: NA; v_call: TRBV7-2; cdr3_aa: CASSLYGFIRTETQYF
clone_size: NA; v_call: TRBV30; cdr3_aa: CAWSVGQGQGYTF
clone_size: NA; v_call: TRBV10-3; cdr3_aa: CATREHENTEAFF
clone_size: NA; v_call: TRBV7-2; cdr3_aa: CASSSDGWYEQYF
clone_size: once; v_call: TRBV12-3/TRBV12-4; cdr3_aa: CASSAPGSEAFF
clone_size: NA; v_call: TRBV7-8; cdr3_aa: CASSPSGQGGYGYTF
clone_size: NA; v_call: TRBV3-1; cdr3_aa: CASSQQGARYTF
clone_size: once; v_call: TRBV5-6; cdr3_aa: CASSFPPAGGHGNEQYF
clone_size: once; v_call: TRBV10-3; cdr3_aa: CAIKAAADPSYEQYF
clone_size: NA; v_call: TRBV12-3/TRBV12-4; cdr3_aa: CASSFQRWEQFF
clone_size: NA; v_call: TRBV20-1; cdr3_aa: CSAPKRTSGSLETQYF
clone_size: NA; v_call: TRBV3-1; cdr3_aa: CASRRWGGEQFF
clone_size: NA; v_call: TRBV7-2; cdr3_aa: CASRSGSSYNEQFF
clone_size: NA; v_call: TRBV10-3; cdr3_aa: CAISESRGVSDTQYF
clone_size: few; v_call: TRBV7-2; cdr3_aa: CASSSFDRVGKYF
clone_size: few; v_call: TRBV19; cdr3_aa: CASAHRSYNEQFF
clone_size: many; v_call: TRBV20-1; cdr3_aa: CSARILQGVRGYTF
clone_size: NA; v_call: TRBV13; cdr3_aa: CASSSARGYEQYF
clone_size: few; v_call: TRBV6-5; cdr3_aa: CASSHTRQPQETQYF
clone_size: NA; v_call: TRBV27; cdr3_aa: CASKGAGAGYNEQFF
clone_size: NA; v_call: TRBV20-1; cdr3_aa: CSAGQYNEQFF
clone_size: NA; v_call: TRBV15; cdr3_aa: CATSRGETDAQYF
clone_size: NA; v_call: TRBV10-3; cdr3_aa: CAISGVWGDQETQYF
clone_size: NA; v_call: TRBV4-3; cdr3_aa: CASSQEGGLGNEQYF
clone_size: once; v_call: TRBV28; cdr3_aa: CASSAEGTDTQYF
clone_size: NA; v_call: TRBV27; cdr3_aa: CASSLVGAGEKLFF
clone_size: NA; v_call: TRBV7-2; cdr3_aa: CASSFMSGRGEDTQYF
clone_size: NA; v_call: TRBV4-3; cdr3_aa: CASSHGVAVSSYEQYF
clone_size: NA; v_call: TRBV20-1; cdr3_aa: CSARDVLRDYSYEQYF
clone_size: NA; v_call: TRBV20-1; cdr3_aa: CSARGSSELANYGYTF
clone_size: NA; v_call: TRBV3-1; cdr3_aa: CASSRGQGVFEAFF
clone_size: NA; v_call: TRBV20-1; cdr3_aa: CSARGTSGTVQYF
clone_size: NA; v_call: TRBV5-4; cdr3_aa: CASSLRTSGLFNVQFF
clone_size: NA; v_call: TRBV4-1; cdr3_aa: CASSQFSSNQPQHF
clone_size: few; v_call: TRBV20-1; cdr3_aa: CSGALGSGANVLTF
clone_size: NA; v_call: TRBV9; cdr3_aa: CASSARGLTTDTQYF
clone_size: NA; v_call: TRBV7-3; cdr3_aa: CASSLTLSGGELFF
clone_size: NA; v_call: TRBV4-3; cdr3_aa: CASSPEPGTGFGYTF